Below are 18 T cell receptor beta chains sequenced from a single sample in a study of control samples from healthy donors and cancer patients. The protocol was immunoSEQ multiplex PCR, while the TCRdb copy is restricted to in-frame clones and leaves out a portion. This sample carries over 60,000 clones, 80% to 90% of them seen once, and the ten largest clones take 1.9%. The source material was PBMCs. Receptors were obtained from a woman between 55 and 75 years old with head and neck cancer.

The chain carries TRBV5-1 and TRBJ2-5; TRBD1 matches 9 bases. Germline CDR1 and CDR2: SGHRS and YFSETQ. The CDR3 contains 15 residues. J gave up 4 bases and V 5 bases, and 9 bases lay outside the gene matches. CDR3 amino acids: CASRGQGGRGETQYF. CDR3 coding DNA: TGCGCCAGCAGGGGACAGGGTGGGCGAGGAGAGACCCAGTACTTC.

The sample holds one count of this clone. The gene calls are TRBV14 and TRBJ2-6, with D possibly being TRBD1 (6 bases). The CDR3 consists of 18 residues. Trimming left V 1 base short and J 0 bases short, with 13 bases between. Germline CDR1 reads SGHDN; CDR2 reads FVKESK. The CDR3 coding sequence is TGTGCCAGCAGCCAAGTCGGTACAGGGTACTCTGGGGCCAACGTCCTGACTTTC. Translating it yields CASSQVGTGYSGANVLTF.

V usage is TRBV7-8 and J usage is TRBJ1-1; TRBD1 aligns across 9 bases. CDR1 is SGHVS, CDR2 FQNEAQ, per germline. This CDR3 has 15 amino acids. V lost 3 bases, J lost 7 bases, and 9 bases stayed unmatched. The CDR3 coding sequence is TGTGCCAGCAGCTTGTCTAGTGGGACAGGGCTTGAAGCTTTCTTT. It is translated as CASSLSSGTGLEAFF.

The J gene is TRBJ2-2, the V gene TRBV19, with TRBD2 identical over 7 bases. After removal of 3 bases from V and 3 bases from J, the junction contained 4 bases not matched to a gene. The germline V gene encodes CDR1 LNHDA and CDR2 SQIVND (reference sequence). The CDR3 covers 15 residues. CDR3 amino acids: CASSIGLADTGELFF. The CDR3 DNA reads TGTGCCAGTAGTATCGGGCTAGCGGACACCGGGGAGCTGTTTTTT.

The chain's CDR3 is CASTPGLENSPLHF. CDR3 sequence (DNA): TGTGCCAGCACCCCCGGCCTCGAGAATTCACCCCTCCACTTT. The chain combines TRBV28 with TRBJ1-6; D is ambiguous. Germline V gene data show CDR1 as MDHEN and CDR2 as SYDVKM. V gave up 7 bases and J gave up 7 bases, with 14 bases separating them. CDR3 length: 14 residues.

The chain couples TRBV5-4 to TRBJ1-1, with a tentative D call TRBD1 (6 bases). V lost 3 bases and J lost 2, with 14 bases in between. Germline CDR1 reads SGHNT; CDR2 reads YYREEE (reference sequence). CDR3 length equals 15 residues. CDR3 DNA: TGTGCCAGCAGCTCCCGGACAGAAGTCAACACTGAAGCTTTCTTT. Protein product: CASSSRTEVNTEAFF.

This clone was detected only a few times. The chain links TRBV11-2 to TRBJ2-7, with TRBD1 matching over 7 bases. The V and J ends lost 5 bases and 2 bases, in that order; junction bases with no gene match: 15. Germline CDR1 reads SGHAT; CDR2 reads FQNNGV. The CDR3 has 17 residues. This CDR3 reads CASSTWRVTGQTYEQYF. Written as DNA, the CDR3 is TGTGCCAGCAGCACGTGGCGCGTGACAGGGCAAACCTACGAGCAGTACTTC.

The chain has TRBV5-1 and TRBJ2-1; TRBD2 aligns across 7 bases. With V trimmed by 4 bases and J by 1 base, 8 bases remained unmatched. In germline, CDR1 is SGHRS, CDR2 YFSETQ. This CDR3 is built from 16 residues. In DNA, the CDR3 is TGCGCCAGCAGCCATACACCGGGACTATCCTACAATGAGCAGTTCTTC. It is translated as CASSHTPGLSYNEQFF.

The V and J genes are TRBV10-2 and TRBJ2-1; D unresolved. Per the germline V gene, CDR1 is WSHSY and CDR2 is SAAADI. Trimming took 0 bases from V and 4 from J, leaving 1 base between them. This CDR3 region has 12 residues. The CDR3 loop reads CASSESYNEQFF. For the CDR3, the DNA is TGCGCCAGCAGTGAGTCTTACAATGAGCAGTTCTTC.

The V gene is TRBV3-1 (or the pseudogene TRBV3-2), the J gene TRBJ1-4; no definite D call. Trimming cost V 3 bases and J 7 bases, with 6 bases left between them. The CDR3 extends over 12 amino acids. CDR1 is LGHDT, CDR2 YNNKEL, per germline (reference sequence). This chain's CDR3 is CASSQGSEKLFF. CDR3 DNA sequence: TGTGCCAGCAGCCAGGGGTCTGAAAAACTGTTTTTT.

This clone was observed a single time. The rearrangement joins TRBV18 to TRBJ2-3; D not certain. Trimming cost V 4 bases and J 3 bases, with 14 bases left between them. The CDR3 has 15 amino acids. The germline V gene encodes CDR1 KGHSH and CDR2 LQKENI. In nucleotides, the CDR3 is TGTGCCAGCTCACTACTAAACCCAGAAACAGATACGCAGTATTTT. Encoded protein: CASSLLNPETDTQYF.

The chain joins TRBV30 to TRBJ2-2; 7 bases align to TRBD1. Germline V gene sequence: CDR1 GTSNPN, CDR2 SVGIG (reference sequence). The CDR3 is 18 amino acids. V lost 2 bases to trimming and J lost 0 bases; unmatched junction nucleotides: 12. CDR3 DNA sequence: TGTGCCTGGAGTAAGATCGACAGACAGGGAACGAACACCGGGGAGCTGTTTTTT. This translates into CAWSKIDRQGTNTGELFF.

The J gene is TRBJ2-5, the V gene TRBV6-5; 9 bases match TRBD1. The CDR3 is 14 residues long. V dropped 6 bases and J dropped 4; count of bases not matched to a gene: 6. Germline V CDR1 and CDR2: MNHEY, SVGAGI. CDR3 in amino acids: CASRVDRGLETQYF. The CDR3 DNA reads TGTGCCAGCAGGGTTGACAGGGGGTTAGAGACCCAGTACTTC.

The J gene is TRBJ1-2, the V gene TRBV14; the D gene is possibly TRBD1 (6 bases). Deletions cut 2 bases from V and 5 bases from J, with 33 bases between. The V gene's germline CDR1 is SGHDN and CDR2 FVKESK. The CDR3 has 21 amino acids. Written as DNA, the CDR3 is TGTGCCAGCAGCCAATCAATTAGGGGGGGCGCAAGGTTCGGTCTTCTTTATGGCTACACCTTC. It translates to CASSQSIRGGARFGLLYGYTF.

V is TRBV27 and J is TRBJ2-1; 8 bases are shared with TRBD2. With 5 bases clipped from V and 5 bases from J, the junction kept 11 bases outside the gene matches. The CDR3 is made up of 16 amino acids. Germline loops: CDR1 MNHEY, CDR2 SMNVEV (reference sequence). CDR3 in DNA: TGTGCCAGCAGTGTAGCCTCTAGCGGGTGGAACAATGAGCAGTTCTTC. This codes for CASSVASSGWNNEQFF.

The chain uses TRBV3-1 (or the pseudogene TRBV3-2) and TRBJ1-1; D is perhaps TRBD1 (5 bases). The V and J ends lost 1 base and 1 base respectively, with 13 bases between them. This CDR3 has 16 residues. The germline gives CDR1 LGHDT, CDR2 YNNKEL (reference sequence). CDR3 residues: CASSQVSGVGNTEAFF. CDR3 bases: TGTGCCAGCAGCCAAGTGTCGGGGGTTGGGAACACTGAAGCTTTCTTT.

The CDR3 DNA is TGTGCCAGCAGATCACGATCCGGGACAGTACAAGAGACCCAGTACTTC. Amino acids: CASRSRSGTVQETQYF. J is TRBJ2-5 and V is TRBV7-9; 7 nucleotides match TRBD1. V shed 6 bases and J 2 bases; nucleotides not matched to a gene: 12. The germline V gene encodes CDR1 SEHNR and CDR2 FQNEAQ (reference sequence). This CDR3 contains 16 residues.

CDR3 region: CASTPNMIKTGSAPLHF. The CDR3 DNA reads as TGTGCCAGCACCCCTAATATGATAAAGACTGGCTCCGCACCCCTCCACTTT. The rearrangement links TRBV19 to TRBJ1-6, with no clear D. V dropped 9 bases and J dropped 11 bases, with 29 bases sitting between them. Per germline, CDR1 LNHDA and CDR2 SQIVND (reference sequence). There are 17 residues in the CDR3.